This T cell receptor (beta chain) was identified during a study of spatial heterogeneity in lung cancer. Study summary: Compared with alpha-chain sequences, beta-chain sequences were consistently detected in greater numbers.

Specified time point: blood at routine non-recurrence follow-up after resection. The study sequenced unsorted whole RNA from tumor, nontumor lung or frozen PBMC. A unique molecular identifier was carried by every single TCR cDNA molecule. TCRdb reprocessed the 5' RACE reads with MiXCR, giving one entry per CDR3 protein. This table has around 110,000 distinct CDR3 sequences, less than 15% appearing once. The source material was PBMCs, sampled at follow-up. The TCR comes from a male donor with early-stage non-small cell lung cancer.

In DNA, the CDR3 is TGTGCCATCAGTGAGAGGCGGGGGGGCACAGATACGCAGTATTTT. This sequence encodes CAISERRGGTDTQYF. The chain joins TRBV10-3 to TRBJ2-3, with TRBD2 identical over 8 bases. V dropped 2 bases and J dropped 1; count of bases not matched to a gene: 2. Germline V gene lookup returns CDR1 ENHRY and CDR2 SYGVKD. The length of the CDR3 is 15 residues.